This T cell receptor (beta chain) was identified in a study of human T cells and chemical hapten exposure. Study-level background: Patches with 0.01% DPC went on the upper back, and the tests were read at 6 days. Study-level results: Large CDR3 similarity clusters arose significantly more often from expanded TCRs than from controls. Because all patients had alopecia, their immune responses might differ from healthy ones.

Trimming took off 2 bases at V and 5 bases at J, with 5 bases between the two ends. The CDR3 spans 12 residues. CDR1 and CDR2 from the germline V gene are WNHNN and SYGVQD (reference sequence). TCRdb recomputed calls from the RACE reads with MiXCR, one row per CDR3 protein. This sample has more than 90,000 distinct CDR3 sequences; about an eighth occur once, and the top ten carry approximately 3.4%. A word on this clonotype: The antigen is unknown.

The time point here: patch test 2, 6 weeks after DPC sensitization. Treatment defined: therapeutic diphenylcyclopropenone sensitization with weekly scalp DPC. The rearrangement joins TRBV10-1 to TRBJ2-3, with D possibly TRBD2 on 5 matching bases. This TCR was recovered from a woman in her thirties or forties with alopecia areata. Some clones in this sample may be carry-over from other donors' samples. The input for sequencing was whole blood, taken in connection with sensitization to the hapten diphenylcyclopropenone (DPC). The CDR3 sequence: CASSEGGDTQYF. CDR3 nucleotides: TGCGCCAGCAGTGAGGGAGGAGATACGCAGTATTTT.